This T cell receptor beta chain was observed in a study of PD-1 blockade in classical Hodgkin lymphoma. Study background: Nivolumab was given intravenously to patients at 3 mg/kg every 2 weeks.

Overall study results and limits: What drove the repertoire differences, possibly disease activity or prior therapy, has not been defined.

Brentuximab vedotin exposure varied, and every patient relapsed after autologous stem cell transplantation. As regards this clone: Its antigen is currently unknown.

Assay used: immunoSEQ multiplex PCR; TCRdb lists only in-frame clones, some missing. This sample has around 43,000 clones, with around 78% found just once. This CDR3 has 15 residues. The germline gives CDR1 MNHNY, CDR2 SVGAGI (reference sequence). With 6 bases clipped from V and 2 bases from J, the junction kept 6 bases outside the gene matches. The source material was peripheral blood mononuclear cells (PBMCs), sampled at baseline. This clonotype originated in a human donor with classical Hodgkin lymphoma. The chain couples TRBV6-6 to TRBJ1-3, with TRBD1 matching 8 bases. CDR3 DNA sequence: TGTGCCAGCAGCGAGGGACAGGCCGCTGGAAACACCATATATTTT. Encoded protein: CASSEGQAAGNTIYF.